The 31 T cell receptor beta chains given below trace back to one sample, sequenced in a study of blood T cells in healthy people across ages. Alongside a J-beta primer mix, a sample-barcoded 5' primer served in a second PCR lasting roughly 6 to 11 cycles. MiXCR was run by TCRdb on the 5' RACE reads, yielding one entry per CDR3 protein. The top ten hold roughly 25% of the sample, which has 540,000 or so distinct CDR3 sequences, around half seen once. Input material: blood. These receptors all stem from a man older than 75 in good health.

The V gene is TRBV7-2, the J gene TRBJ2-5; 12 nucleotides agree with TRBD2. The DNA end favors TRBJ2-7, so the J call may be wrong. Germline CDR1 SGHTA, CDR2 FQGNSA. This CDR3 has 14 amino acids. The chain's CDR3 is CASSPSGRALEQYF. CDR3 coding DNA: TGTGCCAGCAGCCCTAGCGGGAGGGCCCTCGAGCAGTACTTC.

This clonotype was detected only a few times. The rearrangement uses TRBV10-2 and TRBJ2-3, with TRBD2 identical over 8 bases. V was clipped by 6 bases and J by 1 base; unmatched bases: 9. The CDR3 runs 16 residues. Germline V CDR1 and CDR2: WSHSY, SAAADI. This CDR3 reads CASRTTTSGGTDTQYF. The CDR3 bases are TGCGCCAGCAGGACTACCACTAGCGGCGGCACAGATACGCAGTATTTT.

This clonotype was found a few times. The chain's CDR3 is CASSFRDGVNEKLFF. The CDR3 nucleotides read TGCGCCAGCAGCTTCCGGGACGGGGTTAATGAAAAACTGTTTTTT. The chain links TRBV5-1 to TRBJ1-4; a weak D match, TRBD1 (5 bases). V shed 2 bases and J shed 4 bases, with 12 bases lying between them. The CDR3 totals 15 residues. Germline CDR1 reads SGHRS; CDR2 reads YFSETQ.

J is TRBJ2-1 and V is TRBV24-1; D is unresolved. Trimming took off 4 bases at V and 0 bases at J, with 6 bases between the two ends. The CDR3 totals 14 residues. Per germline, CDR1 KGHDR and CDR2 SFDVKD. CDR3 residues: CATSDPGSYNEQFF. CDR3 DNA sequence: TGTGCCACCAGTGACCCAGGCTCCTACAATGAGCAGTTCTTC.

The gene calls are TRBV5-1 and TRBJ2-7; D may correspond to TRBD1 or TRBD2 (6 bases each). The germline gives CDR1 SGHRS, CDR2 YFSETQ. This CDR3 is 14 amino acids long. Deletions cut 0 bases from V and 5 bases from J, with 12 bases between. Written as DNA, the CDR3 is TGCGCCAGCAGCTTGGCCCGGGGGCAGCACGAGCAGTACTTC. As protein: CASSLARGQHEQYF.

The chain uses TRBV5-6 and TRBJ2-1; D is undetermined. The CDR3 covers 15 residues. From germline, CDR1 is SGHDT and CDR2 YYEEEE. Trimming took off 2 bases at V and 0 bases at J, with 9 bases between the two ends. The CDR3 region has the DNA TGTGCCAGCAGCTTCCTCTCTAGCTCCTACAATGAGCAGTTCTTC. This gives the protein CASSFLSSSYNEQFF. Drawing the rest from reference TRBV5-6 and TRBJ2-1, the complete variable domain is DAGVTQSPTHLIKTRGQQVTLRCSPKSGHDTVSWYQQALGQGPQFIFQYYEEEERQRGNFPDRFSGHQFPNYSSELNVNALLLGDSALYLCASSFLSSSYNEQFFGPGTRLTVL.

There are a few counts of this clonotype. The CDR3: CSVRQGDYNEQFF. The CDR3 bases are TGCAGTGTCCGACAGGGGGACTACAATGAGCAGTTCTTC. This chain joins TRBV20-1 and TRBJ2-1; 9 bases are shared with TRBD1. V lost 7 bases and J lost 3; bases outside the gene matches: 4. The CDR3 covers 13 residues. Germline CDR1 is DFQATT and CDR2 is SNEGSKA (reference sequence).

Here the CDR3 reads CASSENLNNEQYF. The CDR3 DNA sequence: TGTGCCAGCAGTGAGAATCTGAACAACGAGCAGTACTTC. The rearrangement joins TRBV27 to TRBJ2-4; D ambiguous. TRBJ2-7 explains the end of the DNA better; the J call may be wrong. The V gene's germline CDR1 is MNHEY and CDR2 SMNVEV (reference sequence). The CDR3 sequence is 13 residues long.

J is TRBJ2-1 and V is TRBV27; tentatively, D is TRBD2 (5 bases). This CDR3 region has 14 residues. Germline V gives CDR1 MNHEY, CDR2 SMNVEV (reference sequence). V was pared by 3 bases and J by 0 bases, with 6 bases between. CDR3 DNA sequence: TGTGCCAGCAGTTTTCGGGACTCCTACAATGAGCAGTTCTTC. This gives the protein CASSFRDSYNEQFF.

The V call is TRBV27, the J call TRBJ2-5; maybe TRBD2 (6 bases). The length of the CDR3 is 14 residues. Germline loops: CDR1 MNHEY, CDR2 SMNVEV (reference sequence). Trimming stripped 5 bases from V and 7 bases from J, with 17 bases between. The CDR3 bases are TGTGCCAGCAGTCCTGGAGGCCAGGGAGGGACCCAGTACTTC. This sequence encodes CASSPGGQGGTQYF.

This clonotype was detected a few times. The chain employs TRBV6-4 and TRBJ2-1; TRBD1 aligns across 8 bases. V trimming: 6 bases; J trimming: 1 base; junction bases outside the gene matches: 2. Germline V gene lookup returns CDR1 MRHNA and CDR2 SNTAGT. This CDR3 comprises 14 residues. The CDR3 here is CASSHRGSYNEQFF. DNA for the CDR3: TGTGCCAGCAGCCACAGGGGGTCCTACAATGAGCAGTTCTTC.

This clonotype was seen more than once but under ten times. This chain uses TRBV20-1 with TRBJ2-5, with 7 bases that match TRBD2. There are 12 residues in the CDR3. Looked up from germline, CDR1 is DFQATT and CDR2 is SNEGSKA (reference sequence). The V and J ends lost 8 bases and 5 bases, in that order; junction bases with no gene match: 8. The CDR3 sequence is CSHGEGLETQYF. CDR3 nucleotides: TGCAGTCACGGGGAGGGCTTGGAGACCCAGTACTTC.

In regard to this clonotype: A read error may be the cause here, since a much bigger clone is one base away. The chain recombines TRBV12-3 or TRBV12-4 with TRBJ2-7; D uncertain. Trimming left V 6 bases short and J 0 bases short, with 12 bases between. The CDR3 contains 14 residues. CDR3 coding DNA: TGTGCCAGCAGCGCCCCCCAGACCTCCTACGAGCAGTACTTC. Translating it yields CASSAPQTSYEQYF.

The chain uses TRBV24-1 and TRBJ2-3; D call uncertain. This CDR3 comprises 16 residues. The germline V and J ends were trimmed by 3 bases and 2 bases, with 14 bases remaining between them. In germline, CDR1 is KGHDR, CDR2 SFDVKD. CDR3 sequence (DNA): TGTGCCACCAGTGATAAGTTCAGGAACCCCACAGATACGCAGTATTTT. Amino acids: CATSDKFRNPTDTQYF.

The chain carries TRBV7-3 and TRBJ1-1, with 7 nucleotides matching TRBD1. In germline, CDR1 is SGHTA, CDR2 FQGTGA. The V gene end was trimmed by 5 bases and the J gene end by 1 base; junction bases not matched to a gene: 1. CDR3 length equals 13 residues. The CDR3 region has the DNA TGTGCCAGCAGCGGACAGGCGAACACTGAAGCTTTCTTT. It yields the protein CASSGQANTEAFF.

Turning to this clonotype: Mismatch with germline at one junction end may stem from a read error. The rearrangement uses TRBV5-1 and TRBJ2-5; a weak D match, TRBD2 (6 bases). The CDR3 has 15 amino acids. Germline CDR1 SGHRS, CDR2 YFSETQ. The CDR3 region is CVSSLDGSSQETQYF. For the CDR3, the DNA is TGCGTCAGCAGCTTGGACGGGAGCTCTCAAGAGACCCAGTACTTC.

The rearrangement uses TRBV28 and TRBJ2-3; D gene unclear. The CDR3 is made up of 12 amino acids. V shed 6 bases and J shed 6 bases, with 10 bases lying between them. Germline V gene lookup returns CDR1 MDHEN and CDR2 SYDVKM. The CDR3 region is CASSVSSDTQYF. CDR3 coding DNA: TGTGCCAGCAGCGTATCCTCGGATACGCAGTATTTT.

The chain joins TRBV28 to TRBJ2-5, with 8 bases identical to TRBD1. The CDR3 is 18 amino acids. Germline V gives CDR1 MDHEN, CDR2 SYDVKM. J was trimmed by 4 bases and V by 4 bases; bases with no gene match: 17. The CDR3 loop reads CASSYAQIRTGKGETQYF. The DNA of the CDR3 is TGTGCCAGCAGTTACGCCCAAATCCGGACAGGGAAGGGAGAGACCCAGTACTTC.

This CDR3 is CASSQDHYNEQFF. DNA of the CDR3: TGTGCCAGCAGCCAAGACCACTACAATGAGCAGTTCTTC. The chain has TRBV14 and TRBJ2-1; no definite D call. V was trimmed by 0 bases and J by 3 bases, leaving 3 bases between them. This CDR3 is 13 amino acids long. Germline CDR1 is SGHDN and CDR2 is FVKESK. The whole variable domain, filled in from reference TRBV14 and TRBJ2-1, reads EAGVTQFPSHSVIEKGQTVTLRCDPISGHDNLYWYRRVMGKEIKFLLHFVKESKQDESGMPNNRFLAERTGGTYSTLKVQPAELEDSGVYFCASSQDHYNEQFFGPGTRLTVL.

This clonotype has just one count. The rearrangement uses TRBV3-1 and TRBJ1-2, with TRBD1 identical over 9 bases. The V gene's germline CDR1 is LGHDT and CDR2 YNNKEL (reference sequence). The V and J ends lost 4 bases and 5 bases, in that order; junction bases with no gene match: 11. The CDR3 covers 16 residues. DNA for the CDR3: TGTGCCAGCAGCCCCCCGGGACAGGGAGGATGGTATGGCTACACCTTC. It encodes CASSPPGQGGWYGYTF.

DNA of the CDR3: TGTGCCAGCACCCCTCTAGGTAACAATGAGCAGTTCTTC. Protein product: CASTPLGNNEQFF. J is TRBJ2-1 and V is TRBV12-3 or TRBV12-4; D not resolved. CDR3 size: 13 residues. The V gene lost 7 bases and the J gene lost 5 bases, with 12 bases spanning the gap.

The chain uses TRBV27 and TRBJ2-3, with 7 bases aligning to TRBD2. After removal of 6 bases from V and 2 bases from J, the junction contained 8 bases not matched to a gene. The CDR3 consists of 15 residues. From germline, CDR1 is MNHEY and CDR2 SMNVEV (reference sequence). CDR3 loop: CASRPASGPTDTQYF. The CDR3 DNA is TGTGCCAGCAGACCGGCTAGCGGACCCACAGATACGCAGTATTTT.

This clonotype was observed a few times. V and J are TRBV6-2 or TRBV6-3 and TRBJ2-5; weak D call: TRBD1 (5 bases). The DNA matches TRBJ2-7 better at its end, which makes the J call doubtful. The CDR3 consists of 16 residues. Looked up from germline, CDR1 is MNHEY and CDR2 is SVGEGT. The CDR3, as DNA: TGTGCCAGCAGTTACACATCCAAGACAGCCAACTACGAGCAGTACTTC. Protein: CASSYTSKTANYEQYF.

The chain recombines TRBV4-3 with TRBJ2-1; D call uncertain. CDR1 and CDR2 from the germline V gene are LGHNA and YSLEER. This CDR3 has 15 amino acids. The V end lost 2 bases, the J end lost 2 bases, and 10 bases lay between the germline ends. The CDR3 here is CASSQTAPPYNEQFF. CDR3 coding DNA: TGCGCCAGCAGCCAAACAGCCCCTCCCTACAATGAGCAGTTCTTC.

This clonotype was counted once. The chain recombines TRBV3-1 with TRBJ1-2; the D is unclear. Trimming stripped 0 bases from V and 8 bases from J, with 13 bases between. Germline values: CDR1 LGHDT, CDR2 YNNKEL (reference sequence). The CDR3 has 14 residues. CDR3 DNA sequence: TGTGCCAGCAGCCAAGATATGGTGGAGCCCGGCTACACCTTC. Translation: CASSQDMVEPGYTF.

The V gene is TRBV20-1, the J gene TRBJ2-1; tentatively, D is TRBD2 (6 bases). CDR3 length: 16 residues. The germline V gene has CDR1 DFQATT and CDR2 SNEGSKA (reference sequence). V was cut by 6 bases and J by 0 bases, with 18 bases left in between. For the CDR3, the DNA is TGCAGTGCGTTTCTATGGTTAGCGGCCTCCTACAATGAGCAGTTCTTC. As protein: CSAFLWLAASYNEQFF.

The V and J genes are TRBV29-1 and TRBJ2-3, with a weak D call TRBD1 (7 bases). The CDR3 contains 13 residues. V lost 5 bases and J 3 bases, leaving 12 bases between the germline ends. Germline V CDR1 and CDR2: SQVTM, ANQGSEA. CDR3 loop: CSVHRGGTDTQYF. The CDR3 nucleotides are TGCAGCGTTCACAGGGGAGGAACAGATACGCAGTATTTT.

This clonotype was found a few times. The rearrangement uses TRBV7-9 and TRBJ2-1; possible D gene TRBD2, 6 bases. The length of the CDR3 is 14 residues. Per germline, CDR1 SEHNR and CDR2 FQNEAQ (reference sequence). V was pared by 4 bases and J by 3 bases, with 10 bases between. CDR3 nucleotides: TGTGCCAGCAGCTGGGATAGCGGCTACAATGAGCAGTTCTTC. Amino acid sequence: CASSWDSGYNEQFF.

The chain combines TRBV7-8 with TRBJ2-1; the D gene is possibly TRBD2 (5 bases). This CDR3 is built from 15 residues. The V and J ends lost 1 base and 3 bases respectively, with 10 bases between them. From germline, CDR1 is SGHVS and CDR2 FQNEAQ. In DNA form, the CDR3 reads TGTGCCAGCAGCTTAGGCGGGCGGAACTACAATGAGCAGTTCTTC. Amino acids: CASSLGGRNYNEQFF. Supplemented by reference TRBV7-8 and TRBJ2-1, the full variable domain reads GAGVSQSPRYKVAKRGQDVALRCDPISGHVSLFWYQQALGQGPEFLTYFQNEAQLDKSGLPSDRFFAERPEGSVSTLKIQRTQQEDSAVYLCASSLGGRNYNEQFFGPGTRLTVL.

This clonotype has a handful of counts. The chain recombines TRBV7-2 with TRBJ2-7; D possibly corresponds to TRBD2 (6 bases). Deletions cut 1 base from V and 0 bases from J, with 16 bases between. The CDR3 contains 17 residues. CDR1 is SGHTA and CDR2 is FQGNSA in the germline V gene. The DNA of the CDR3 is TGTGCCAGCAGCTTAGTTCTCAGTTTCGGGGGCTCCTACGAGCAGTACTTC. Its translation: CASSLVLSFGGSYEQYF.

The genes are TRBV6-1 and TRBJ2-4; D not certain. This CDR3 region has 14 residues. The ends were cut back, 2 bases at V and 13 bases at J, with 18 bases in the middle. The germline V gene has CDR1 MNHNS and CDR2 SASEGT. The chain's CDR3 is CASSEISINNEQYF. The CDR3 coding sequence is TGTGCCAGCAGTGAAATCAGTATTAACAATGAGCAGTACTTC.